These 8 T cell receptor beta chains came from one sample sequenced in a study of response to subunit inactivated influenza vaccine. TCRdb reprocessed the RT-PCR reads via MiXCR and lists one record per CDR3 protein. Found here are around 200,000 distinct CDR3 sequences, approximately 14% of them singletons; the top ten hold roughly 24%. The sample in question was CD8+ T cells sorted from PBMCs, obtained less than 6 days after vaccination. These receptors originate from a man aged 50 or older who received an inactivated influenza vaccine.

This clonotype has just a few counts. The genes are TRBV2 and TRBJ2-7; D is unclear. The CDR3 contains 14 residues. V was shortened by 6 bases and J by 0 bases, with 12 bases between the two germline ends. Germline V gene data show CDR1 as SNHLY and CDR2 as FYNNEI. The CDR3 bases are TGTGCCAGCAGACCGGGTTTTAGCTCCTACGAGCAGTACTTC. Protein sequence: CASRPGFSSYEQYF.

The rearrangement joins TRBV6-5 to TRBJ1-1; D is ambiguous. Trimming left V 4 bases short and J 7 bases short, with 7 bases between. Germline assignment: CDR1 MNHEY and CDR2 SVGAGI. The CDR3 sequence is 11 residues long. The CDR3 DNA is TGTGCCAGCAGTTTGTACGGTGAAGCTTTCTTT. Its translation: CASSLYGEAFF.

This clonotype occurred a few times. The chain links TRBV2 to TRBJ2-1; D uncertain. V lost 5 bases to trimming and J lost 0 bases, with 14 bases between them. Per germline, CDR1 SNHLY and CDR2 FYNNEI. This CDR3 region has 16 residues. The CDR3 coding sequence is TGTGCCAGCAGTTCTCCGATGGCCAGCTCCTACAATGAGCAGTTCTTC. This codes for CASSSPMASSYNEQFF. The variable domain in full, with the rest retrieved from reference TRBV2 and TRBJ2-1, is EPEVTQTPSHQVTQMGQEVILRCVPISNHLYFYWYRQILGQKVEFLVSFYNNEISEKSEIFDDQFSVERPDGSNFTLKIRSTKLEDSAMYFCASSSPMASSYNEQFFGPGTRLTVL.

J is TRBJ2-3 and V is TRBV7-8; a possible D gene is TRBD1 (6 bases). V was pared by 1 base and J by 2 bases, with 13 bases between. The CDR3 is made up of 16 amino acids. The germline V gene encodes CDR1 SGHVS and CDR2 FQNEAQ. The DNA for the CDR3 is TGTGCCAGCAGCTTAGGCAGGGGCTACTACACAGATACGCAGTATTTT. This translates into CASSLGRGYYTDTQYF.

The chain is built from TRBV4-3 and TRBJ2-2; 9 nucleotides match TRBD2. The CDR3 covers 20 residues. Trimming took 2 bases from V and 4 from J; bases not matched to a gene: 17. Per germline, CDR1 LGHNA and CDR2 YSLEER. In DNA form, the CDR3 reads TGCGCCAGCAGCCAAAGGGCGGGGGGGCTCTACCCACCCTTCACCGGGGAGCTGTTTTTT. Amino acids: CASSQRAGGLYPPFTGELFF.

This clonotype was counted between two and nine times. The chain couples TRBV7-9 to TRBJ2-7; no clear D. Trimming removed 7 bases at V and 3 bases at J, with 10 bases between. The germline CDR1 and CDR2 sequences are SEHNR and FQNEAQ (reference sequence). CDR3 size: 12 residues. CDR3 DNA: TGTGCCAGCACCCGCACCAACTACGAGCAGTACTTC. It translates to CASTRTNYEQYF.

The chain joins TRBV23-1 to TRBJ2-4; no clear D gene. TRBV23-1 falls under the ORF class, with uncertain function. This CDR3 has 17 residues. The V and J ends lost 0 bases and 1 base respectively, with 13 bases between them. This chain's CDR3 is CASSQSRRIMAKNIQYF. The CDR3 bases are TGCGCCAGCAGTCAATCGCGAAGGATTATGGCCAAAAACATTCAGTACTTC.

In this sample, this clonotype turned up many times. For the CDR3, the DNA is TGTGCCAGCAGGGGACTGCCTTACAATGAGCAGTTCTTC. Translated: CASRGLPYNEQFF. The chain combines TRBV28 with TRBJ2-1; a possible D gene is TRBD2 (6 bases). CDR1 is MDHEN, CDR2 SYDVKM, per germline. This CDR3 contains 13 residues. V was shortened by 6 bases and J by 4 bases, with 10 bases between the two germline ends.